This T cell receptor (beta chain) was captured in a study of spatial heterogeneity in lung cancer. Findings and caveats of the study: Follow-up blood showed ubiquitous expanded tumor TCRs less than blood at resection did.

Trimming shortened V by 4 bases and J by 4 bases, and 16 bases separated the two germline ends. Germline-derived CDR1 and CDR2 are SQVTM and ANQGSEA. CDR3 length: 14 amino acids. Remarks on this clonotype: The antigen is not known.

Carried by each TCR cDNA molecule was a unique molecular identifier. Via MiXCR, TCRdb re-called the 5' RACE reads, giving one row per CDR3 protein. This repertoire shows roughly 28,000 distinct CDR3 sequences, 8.4% found once; its top ten account for under 40%. The time point is: sample taken at primary tumor resection. Unsorted whole RNA samples from tumor, nontumor lung or frozen PBMC were sequenced. Untreated early-stage non-small cell lung cancer patients, roughly 75 in total, were the donors. Sequenced here: PBMCs, sampled at surgery. The chain uses TRBV29-1 and TRBJ2-5; D tentatively reads TRBD1 or TRBD2 (5 bases each). The sequence was collected from a female donor with early-stage non-small cell lung cancer. The CDR3 reads CSVGLGVDLETQYF. The CDR3 DNA follows: TGCAGCGTTGGATTGGGGGTAGATTTAGAGACCCAGTACTTC.